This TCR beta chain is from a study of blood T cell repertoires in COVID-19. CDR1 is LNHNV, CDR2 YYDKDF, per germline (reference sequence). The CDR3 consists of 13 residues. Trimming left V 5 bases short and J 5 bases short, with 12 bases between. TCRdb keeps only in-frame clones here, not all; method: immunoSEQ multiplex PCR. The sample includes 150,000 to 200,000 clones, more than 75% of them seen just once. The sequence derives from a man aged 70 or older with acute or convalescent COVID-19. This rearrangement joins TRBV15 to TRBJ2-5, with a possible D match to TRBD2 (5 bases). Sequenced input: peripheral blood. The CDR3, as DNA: TGTGCCACCAGCCCCGGGGTGGAGGAGACCCAGTACTTC. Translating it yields CATSPGVEETQYF.